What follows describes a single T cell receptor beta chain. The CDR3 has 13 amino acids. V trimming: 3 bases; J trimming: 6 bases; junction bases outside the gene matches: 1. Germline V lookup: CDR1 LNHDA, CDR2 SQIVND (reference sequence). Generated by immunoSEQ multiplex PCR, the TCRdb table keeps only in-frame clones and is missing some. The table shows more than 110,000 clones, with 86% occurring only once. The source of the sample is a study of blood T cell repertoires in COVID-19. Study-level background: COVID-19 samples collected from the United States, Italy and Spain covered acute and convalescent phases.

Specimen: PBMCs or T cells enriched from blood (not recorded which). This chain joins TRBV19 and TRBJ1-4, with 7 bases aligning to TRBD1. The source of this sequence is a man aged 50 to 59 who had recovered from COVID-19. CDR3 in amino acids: CASSIGTDEKLFF. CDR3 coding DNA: TGTGCCAGTAGTATCGGGACAGATGAAAAACTGTTTTTT.